This passage covers 30 T cell receptor beta chains from one sample sequenced in a study of metastatic and nonmetastatic thyroid tumors. No patient had received any treatment before thyroid surgery. TCRdb used MiXCR to call clones anew from the PCR reads. The sample holds around 26,000 clones, about 20% seen once. Sequenced material: adjacent normal tissue. The receptors here all came from a female donor with papillary thyroid cancer or a benign thyroid nodule (not recorded which). Some clones in this sample may be carry-over from other donors' samples.

The sample holds a few counts of this clone. At the DNA level, this CDR3 is encoded by other sequences in the same sample as well. The V call is TRBV28, the J call TRBJ2-2, with 8 bases that match TRBD1. This CDR3 comprises 17 residues. V lost 6 bases, J lost 0 bases, and 9 bases stayed unmatched. Germline CDR1 and CDR2: MDHEN and SYDVKM. CDR3 sequence reads: CASRSLGQGPNTGELFF. The CDR3 nucleotides read TGTGCCAGCAGATCCCTAGGACAGGGACCGAACACCGGGGAGCTGTTTTTT.

This clone was seen at least ten times. This CDR3 reads CASSGGQPIYEQYF. In DNA form, the CDR3 reads TGTGCCAGCAGCGGGGGACAGCCCATCTACGAGCAGTACTTC. The chain has TRBV5-6 and TRBJ2-7, with 7 bases identical to TRBD1. CDR1 is SGHDT and CDR2 is YYEEEE in the germline V gene. CDR3 length equals 14 residues. After removal of 4 bases from V and 3 bases from J, the junction contained 7 bases not matched to a gene.

The rearrangement joins TRBV27 to TRBJ2-1, with 14 bases fitting TRBD2. The V and J ends lost 2 bases and 5 bases, in that order; junction bases with no gene match: 5. This CDR3 spans 17 amino acids. Looked up from germline, CDR1 is MNHEY and CDR2 is SMNVEV (reference sequence). CDR3 sequence reads: CASSLRLAGGPNNEQFF. As DNA, the CDR3 is TGTGCCAGCAGTTTACGACTAGCGGGAGGGCCAAACAATGAGCAGTTCTTC.

This clone was picked up many times. The J gene is TRBJ2-2, the V gene TRBV12-3 or TRBV12-4; a possible D gene is TRBD2 (5 bases). The length of the CDR3 is 16 residues. V lost 2 bases, J lost 6 bases, and 16 bases lay in between. DNA for the CDR3: TGTGCCAGCAGTTTATTAGGTGGGAGTGTCGCCGGGGAGCTGTTTTTT. It yields the protein CASSLLGGSVAGELFF.

This clone was seen more than once but under ten times. A junction end diverges from the germline sequence, so it may reflect a read error. V is TRBV28 and J is TRBJ1-5; D call uncertain. The CDR3 has 14 amino acids. Per germline, CDR1 MDHEN and CDR2 SYDVKM. The CDR3 nucleotides are TGTGCCAGCATCCTCGGACGGATCAATCAGCCCCGGCATTTT. Its protein is CASILGRINQPRHF.

This clone was detected ten times or more. This sequence joins TRBV2 and TRBJ2-1; 9 bases match TRBD2. The V segment lost 4 bases and the J segment 5 bases; nucleotides outside the gene matches: 12. The CDR3 has 17 residues. The germline V gene encodes CDR1 SNHLY and CDR2 FYNNEI. The CDR3 nucleotides are TGTGCCAGCAGTGTTTTTGCGGGAGGGCCCAAGGACAATGAGCAGTTCTTC. Its translation is CASSVFAGGPKDNEQFF.

With regard to this clone: The junction departs from germline at one end; a sequencing error may be responsible. The rearrangement uses TRBV7-7 and TRBJ2-7; 7 bases are shared with TRBD1. The CDR3 is made up of 15 amino acids. Germline lookup yields CDR1 SSHAT and CDR2 FNYEAQ (reference sequence). The CDR3 region has the DNA TGTGCTAGCAGCCATGTGACAGGGACCAGCCACGAGCAGTACTTC. Protein sequence: CASSHVTGTSHEQYF.

The V and J genes are TRBV20-1 and TRBJ1-5, with 9 bases fitting TRBD1. Germline CDR1 reads DFQATT; CDR2 reads SNEGSKA (reference sequence). Unmatched junction bases numbered 13, after V lost 5 bases and J lost 8 bases. This CDR3 is built from 15 residues. The CDR3 region is CSADRGQGENKPQHF. CDR3 coding DNA: TGCAGTGCTGACCGGGGACAGGGAGAAAATAAGCCCCAGCATTTT.

This clone was recorded at least ten times. The rearrangement links TRBV7-3 to TRBJ1-5; D gene unclear. The V end lost 0 bases, the J end lost 6 bases, and 6 bases lay between the germline ends. CDR3 length: 13 residues. Germline CDR1 and CDR2: SGHTA and FQGTGA. CDR3 nucleotide sequence: TGTGCCAGCAGCTTAACAAACGGTCAGCCCCAGCATTTT. This gives the protein CASSLTNGQPQHF.

This clone was seen at least ten times. This chain joins TRBV9 and TRBJ2-7; D is unclear. The CDR3 consists of 14 residues. V was shortened by 4 bases and J by 2 bases, with 13 bases between the two germline ends. Germline V gene data show CDR1 as SGDLS and CDR2 as YYNGEE. The CDR3 loop reads CASSPRLSPYEQYF. The CDR3, as DNA: TGTGCCAGCAGCCCACGACTTTCACCCTACGAGCAGTACTTC.

This clone was seen a handful of times. The chain uses TRBV11-2 and TRBJ1-5, with D uncertain. The germline V gene has CDR1 SGHAT and CDR2 FQNNGV. The V end was cut by 2 bases, the J end by 0 bases, with 8 bases between. The CDR3 extends over 15 amino acids. The CDR3, as DNA: TGTGCCAGCAGCTTAACGGGTGATAGCAATCAGCCCCAGCATTTT. Its translation is CASSLTGDSNQPQHF.

Details on this clone: This may stem from a read error, because a much larger clone lies one nucleotide away. The chain joins TRBV19 to TRBJ1-5, with TRBD1 identical over 8 bases. Germline V gene data show CDR1 as LNHDA and CDR2 as SQIVND (reference sequence). The V and J ends lost 8 bases and 7 bases, in that order; junction bases with no gene match: 16. This CDR3 has 16 amino acids. The CDR3 DNA follows: TGTGCCAGTTCGGGACAGGCAAAGGGAGAGTGGCAGCCCCAGCATTTT. This encodes CASSGQAKGEWQPQHF. Based on the CDR3 plus reference TRBV19 and TRBJ1-5, the full variable domain is DGGITQSPKYLFRKEGQNVTLSCEQNLNHDAMYWYRQDPGQGLRLIYYSQIVNDFQKGDIAEGYSVSREKKESFPLTVTSAQKNPTAFYLCASSGQAKGEWQPQHFGDGTRLSIL.

Comment on this clone: Other DNA variants within this sample encode the same CDR3. This rearrangement joins TRBV20-1 to TRBJ1-1; D is ambiguous. There are 13 residues in the CDR3. Looked up from germline, CDR1 is DFQATT and CDR2 is SNEGSKA (reference sequence). The CDR3 bases are TGCTCTGCTAGTTCGGCTGGGATCCCTGAAGCTTTCTTT. As protein: CSASSAGIPEAFF.

In this sample, this clone turned up many times. V and J are TRBV7-9 and TRBJ2-3; 10 bases line up with TRBD1. V lost 0 bases to trimming and J lost 4 bases; unmatched junction nucleotides: 1. This CDR3 spans 15 amino acids. Germline CDR1 is SEHNR and CDR2 is FQNEAQ (reference sequence). CDR3 region: CASSLATGGPDTQYF. The CDR3, as DNA: TGTGCCAGCAGCTTAGCGACAGGGGGCCCAGATACGCAGTATTTT.

This clone was observed a few times. The chain uses TRBV7-8 and TRBJ2-3; the D is unclear. The CDR3 sequence is 12 residues long. The V gene's germline CDR1 is SGHVS and CDR2 FQNEAQ. Trimming pared 4 bases from V and 4 bases from J, leaving 6 bases between. The CDR3, as DNA: TGTGCCAGCAGCTCCCCACCAGATACGCAGTATTTT. Its translation is CASSSPPDTQYF. The full variable domain, completed using reference TRBV7-8 and TRBJ2-3, is GAGVSQSPRYKVAKRGQDVALRCDPISGHVSLFWYQQALGQGPEFLTYFQNEAQLDKSGLPSDRFFAERPEGSVSTLKIQRTQQEDSAVYLCASSSPPDTQYFGPGTRLTVL.

In its sample, this clone is medium-sized. The rearrangement joins TRBV19 to TRBJ1-1; no reliable D call. Germline V gene sequence: CDR1 LNHDA, CDR2 SQIVND (reference sequence). The CDR3 is 11 residues long. The V end lost 6 bases, the J end lost 2 bases, and 4 bases lay between the germline ends. The CDR3 nucleotides read TGTGCCAGTAGCAGAAACACTGAAGCTTTCTTT. Protein sequence: CASSRNTEAFF.

This clone was counted only a few times. The chain combines TRBV5-8 with TRBJ1-1; tentative D call: TRBD1 (6 bases). The CDR3 covers 14 residues. V shed 2 bases and J shed 7 bases, with 15 bases lying between them. Looked up from germline, CDR1 is SGHTS and CDR2 is YDEGEE. The CDR3 loop is CASSFSGGAGEAFF. The CDR3 coding sequence is TGTGCCAGCAGCTTTTCGGGGGGCGCCGGTGAAGCTTTCTTT.

This clone is medium-sized in the sample. The rearrangement links TRBV11-2 to TRBJ2-7; D may correspond to TRBD1 or TRBD2 (5 bases each). The ends were cut back, 4 bases at V and 3 bases at J, with 13 bases in the middle. The CDR3 totals 14 residues. Germline-derived CDR1 and CDR2 are SGHAT and FQNNGV. The CDR3 bases are TGTGCCAGCAGCTCCCCCAGGGCGGGCTACGAGCAGTACTTC. Protein sequence: CASSSPRAGYEQYF.

The V gene is TRBV20-1, the J gene TRBJ1-1, with D unresolved. This CDR3 is built from 14 residues. The V and J ends lost 3 bases and 2 bases respectively, with 13 bases between them. Germline loops: CDR1 DFQATT, CDR2 SNEGSKA (reference sequence). The CDR3 DNA reads TGCAGTGCTAGGATCGAGGGTATTAACACTGAAGCTTTCTTT. Translation gives CSARIEGINTEAFF.

V is TRBV4-2 and J is TRBJ2-1; 12 bases are shared with TRBD2. The CDR3 consists of 19 residues. Germline CDR1 reads LGHNA; CDR2 reads YNFKEQ. The junction had 15 bases not matched to a gene; V was cut back by 3 bases and J by 6 bases. The CDR3 nucleotides read TGTGCCAGCAGCCACACTAGCGGGGGGACTTGGTGGTGTGGCAATGAGCAGTTCTTC. Protein sequence: CASSHTSGGTWWCGNEQFF.

Worth noting for this clone: The germline gene is not matched at one end of the junction; a read error may be the cause. Different DNA sequences within this sample yield the same CDR3. The J gene is TRBJ2-5, the V gene TRBV20-1, with TRBD2 as a possible D gene (5 bases). The length of the CDR3 is 18 residues. Per germline, CDR1 DFQATT and CDR2 SNEGSKA (reference sequence). The CDR3 nucleotides are TGCAGTGCTAGAGGAACTGGACTTTTGTTTCCACTTGTGGAGACGCAGTACTTC. Its translation: CSARGTGLLFPLVETQYF.

The chain uses TRBV11-3 and TRBJ1-4, with 9 bases that match TRBD1. CDR3 length: 16 residues. Per germline, CDR1 SGHNT and CDR2 YENEEA. Trimming cost V 5 bases and J 7 bases; bases outside gene matches: 11. The CDR3 DNA sequence: TGTGCCAGCAGCATCGGACAGGGGTCTGAGGTTGAAAAACTGTTTTTT. Translated: CASSIGQGSEVEKLFF.

This clone was recorded a few times. A read error is possible here, since a much larger clone lies one base away. J is TRBJ2-5 and V is TRBV5-1; a possible D gene is TRBD2 (6 bases). Looked up from germline, CDR1 is SGHRS and CDR2 is YFSETQ. Trimming stripped 1 base from V and 4 bases from J, with 11 bases between. The CDR3 consists of 14 residues. The CDR3 DNA reads TGCGCCAGCAGCTTGTTTAGGGGAGGAGAGACCCAGTACTTC. Encoded protein: CASSLFRGGETQYF.

This clone was counted ten times or more. The chain recombines TRBV30 with TRBJ1-2, with D unresolved. V lost 3 bases, J lost 8 bases, and 19 bases lay in between. CDR1 and CDR2 (germline): GTSNPN, SVGIG (reference sequence). The CDR3 has 14 amino acids. Here the CDR3 DNA reads TGTGCCTGGAGCTTTCCGGAGAGGGCTCAAGGCTACACCTTC. It encodes CAWSFPERAQGYTF.

Sample share makes this clone medium-sized. For the CDR3, the DNA is TGTGCCAGCAGTTTCTCCAACAGACGAGAGCAGTACTTC. This codes for CASSFSNRREQYF. V and J are TRBV12-3 or TRBV12-4 and TRBJ2-7; D gene uncertain. Trimming cost V 3 bases and J 7 bases, with 13 bases left between them. The CDR3 loop spans 13 amino acids.

This clone was seen repeatedly, ten times or more. The chain couples TRBV30 to TRBJ1-1; no reliable D call. Germline lookup yields CDR1 GTSNPN and CDR2 SVGIG (reference sequence). The germline V and J ends were trimmed by 3 bases and 1 base, with 6 bases remaining between them. The CDR3 loop spans 12 amino acids. Here the CDR3 DNA reads TGTGCCTGGAGCAGACAGAACACTGAAGCTTTCTTT. It is translated as CAWSRQNTEAFF.

The chain recombines TRBV6-1 with TRBJ2-7; 7 positions match TRBD2. The length of the CDR3 is 13 residues. V lost 2 bases and J lost 6; bases outside the gene matches: 4. Germline V gives CDR1 MNHNS, CDR2 SASEGT. DNA for the CDR3: TGTGCCAGCAGTGAACTTGGGGGGGGCGAGCAGTACTTC. This sequence encodes CASSELGGGEQYF.

The chain combines TRBV11-2 with TRBJ1-3; D may be TRBD1 (5 bases). Looked up from germline, CDR1 is SGHAT and CDR2 is FQNNGV. The CDR3 has 14 residues. Trimming took off 2 bases at V and 1 base at J, with 6 bases between the two ends. The CDR3 DNA reads as TGTGCCAGCAGCTTATGGGGGTCTGGAAACACCATATATTTT. This sequence encodes CASSLWGSGNTIYF.

Ten or more counts support this clone. The CDR3 sequence is CSARLAGGDWADTQYF. The CDR3 bases are TGCAGTGCTAGACTAGCGGGAGGGGATTGGGCAGATACGCAGTATTTT. V is TRBV20-1 and J is TRBJ2-3; TRBD2 agrees at 12 bases. The junction had 7 bases not matched to a gene; V was cut back by 2 bases and J by 4 bases. This CDR3 is built from 16 residues. The germline CDR1 and CDR2 sequences are DFQATT and SNEGSKA (reference sequence).

This clone was found many times. The chain has TRBV18 and TRBJ1-1; D is uncertain. Trimming left V 1 base short and J 5 bases short, with 5 bases between. Per germline, CDR1 KGHSH and CDR2 LQKENI. The CDR3 runs 12 residues. CDR3 sequence reads: CASSPLPTEAFF. In DNA, the CDR3 is TGTGCCAGCTCACCACTTCCTACTGAAGCTTTCTTT. Variable domain in full (rest from reference TRBV18 and TRBJ1-1): NAGVMQNPRHLVRRRGQEARLRCSPMKGHSHVYWYRQLPEEGLKFMVYLQKENIIDESGMPKERFSAEFPKEGPSILRIQQVVRGDSAAYFCASSPLPTEAFFGQGTRLTVV.